This TCR beta chain was captured in a study of immune evolution from preneoplasia to lung adenocarcinoma. The CDR3 runs to 11 residues. The V end lost 4 bases, the J end lost 4 bases, and 6 bases lay between the germline ends. CDR1 is SGHNT, CDR2 YYREEE, per germline (reference sequence). H&E slides confirmed each diagnosis, reviewed by two pathologists independently. Clones were sequenced by immunoSEQ multiplex PCR, and TCRdb holds only the in-frame ones, with some missing. The data hold about 14,000 clones, with around 84% observed a single time. The chain couples TRBV5-4 to TRBJ2-7; D is ambiguous. The sequenced sample was FFPE minimally invasive lung adenocarcinoma tissue. The sequence was collected from a person between 55 and 80 years old with lung adenocarcinoma. In DNA form, the CDR3 reads TGTGCCAGCAGCACCGGATACGAGCAGTACTTC. Translated, it gives CASSTGYEQYF.